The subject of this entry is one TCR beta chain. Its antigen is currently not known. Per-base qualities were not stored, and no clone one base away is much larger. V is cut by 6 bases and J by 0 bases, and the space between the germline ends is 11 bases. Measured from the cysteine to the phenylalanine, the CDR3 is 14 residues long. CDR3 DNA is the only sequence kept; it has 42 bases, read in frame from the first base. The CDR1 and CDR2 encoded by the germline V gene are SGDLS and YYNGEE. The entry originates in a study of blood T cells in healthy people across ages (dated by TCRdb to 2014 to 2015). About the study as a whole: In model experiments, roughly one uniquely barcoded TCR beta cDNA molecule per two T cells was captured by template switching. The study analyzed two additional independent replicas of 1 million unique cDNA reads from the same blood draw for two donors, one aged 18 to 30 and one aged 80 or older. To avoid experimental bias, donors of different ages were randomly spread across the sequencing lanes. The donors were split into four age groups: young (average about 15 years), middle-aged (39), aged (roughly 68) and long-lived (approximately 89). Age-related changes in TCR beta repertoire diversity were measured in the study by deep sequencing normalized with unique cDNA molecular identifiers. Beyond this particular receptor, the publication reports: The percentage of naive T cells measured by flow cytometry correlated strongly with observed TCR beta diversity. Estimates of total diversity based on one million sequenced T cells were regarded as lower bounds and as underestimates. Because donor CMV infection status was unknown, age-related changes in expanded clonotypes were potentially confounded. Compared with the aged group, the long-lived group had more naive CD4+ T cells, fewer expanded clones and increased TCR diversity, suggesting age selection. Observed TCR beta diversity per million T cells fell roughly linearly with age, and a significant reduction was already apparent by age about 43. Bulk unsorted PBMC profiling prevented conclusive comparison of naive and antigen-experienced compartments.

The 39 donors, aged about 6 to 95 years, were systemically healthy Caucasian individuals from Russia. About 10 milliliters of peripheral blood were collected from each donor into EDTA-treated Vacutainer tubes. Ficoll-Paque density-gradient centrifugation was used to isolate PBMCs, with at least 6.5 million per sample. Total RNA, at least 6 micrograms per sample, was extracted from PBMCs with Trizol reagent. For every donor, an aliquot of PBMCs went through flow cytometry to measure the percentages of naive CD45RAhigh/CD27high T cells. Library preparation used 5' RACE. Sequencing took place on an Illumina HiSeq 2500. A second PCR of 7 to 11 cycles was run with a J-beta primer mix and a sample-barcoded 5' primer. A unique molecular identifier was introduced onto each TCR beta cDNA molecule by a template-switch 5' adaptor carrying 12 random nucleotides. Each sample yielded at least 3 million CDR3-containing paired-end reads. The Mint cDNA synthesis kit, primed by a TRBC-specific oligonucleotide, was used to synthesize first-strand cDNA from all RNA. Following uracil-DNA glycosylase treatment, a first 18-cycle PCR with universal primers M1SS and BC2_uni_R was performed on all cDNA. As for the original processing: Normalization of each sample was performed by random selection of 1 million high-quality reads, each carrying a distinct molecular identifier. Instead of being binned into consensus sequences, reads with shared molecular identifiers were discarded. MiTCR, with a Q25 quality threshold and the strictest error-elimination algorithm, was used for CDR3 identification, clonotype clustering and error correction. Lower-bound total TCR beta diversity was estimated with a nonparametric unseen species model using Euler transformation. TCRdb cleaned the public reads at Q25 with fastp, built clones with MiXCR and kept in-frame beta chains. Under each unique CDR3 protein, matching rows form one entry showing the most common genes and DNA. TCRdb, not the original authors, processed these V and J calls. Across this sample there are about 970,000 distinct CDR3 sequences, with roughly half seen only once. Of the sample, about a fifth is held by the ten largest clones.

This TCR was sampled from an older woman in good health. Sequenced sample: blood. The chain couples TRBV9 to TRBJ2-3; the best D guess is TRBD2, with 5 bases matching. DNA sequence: TGTGCCAGCAAATCGGGAAGGAGCACAGATACGCAGTATTTT. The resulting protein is CASKSGRSTDTQYF.